These 21 T cell receptor beta chains came from one sample sequenced in a study of CD8+ T cells in alopecia areata. In each case, RNA was isolated and then reverse transcribed into cDNA as the sequencing template. This table comes from immunoSEQ multiplex PCR, and its TCRdb copy is limited to in-frame clones, with some not included. The sample carries approximately 110,000 clones, roughly 56% recorded once. The treatment denotes: oral pan-JAK inhibitor, 5-10 mg twice daily. Here the sequenced sample was CD4+ T cells sorted from blood, taken at week 24, from a patient treated with tofacitinib. These receptors were taken from a human donor with alopecia areata.

The chain links TRBV4-2 to TRBJ1-6; D call uncertain. The germline gives CDR1 LGHNA, CDR2 YNFKEQ. This CDR3 is 13 amino acids long. Trimming took off 1 base at V and 9 bases at J, with 7 bases between the two ends. CDR3 DNA sequence: TGTGCCAGCAGCCAAGTCACAACTTCACCCCTCCACTTT. Its translation: CASSQVTTSPLHF.

The V and J genes are TRBV6-6 and TRBJ2-2, with 10 bases matching TRBD2. The V gene's germline CDR1 is MNHNY and CDR2 SVGAGI (reference sequence). There are 16 residues in the CDR3. Trimming at V came to 5 bases and at J to 2 bases, leaving 5 bases not matched to a gene. The CDR3 coding sequence is TGTGCCAGCAGTCGAACTAGCGGGGTTAACACCGGGGAGCTGTTTTTT. This translates into CASSRTSGVNTGELFF.

The chain has TRBV9 and TRBJ2-5; D call uncertain. Germline values: CDR1 SGDLS, CDR2 YYNGEE. The CDR3 sequence is 9 residues long. The ends were cut back, 3 bases at V and 10 bases at J, with 4 bases in the middle. CDR3 protein: CASSGDQYF. CDR3 nucleotide sequence: TGTGCCAGCAGCGGCGACCAGTACTTC.

V is TRBV9 and J is TRBJ1-6; D is unresolved. Germline V gene data show CDR1 as SGDLS and CDR2 as YYNGEE. V lost 6 bases to trimming and J lost 7 bases, with 14 bases between them. The CDR3 runs to 14 residues. The CDR3 here is CASTREVGNSPLHF. The CDR3 nucleotides read TGTGCCAGCACAAGAGAGGTTGGCAATTCACCCCTCCACTTT. The complete variable domain, with remaining parts taken from reference TRBV9 and TRBJ1-6, reads DSGVTQTPKHLITATGQRVTLRCSPRSGDLSVYWYQQSLDQGLQFLIQYYNGEERAKGNILERFSAQQFPDLHSELNLSSLELGDSALYFCASTREVGNSPLHFGNGTRLTVT.

The rearrangement links TRBV7-9 to TRBJ2-7; the match to TRBD1 covers 11 bases. Germline-derived CDR1 and CDR2 are SEHNR and FQNEAQ (reference sequence). V lost 6 bases to trimming and J lost 3 bases; unmatched junction nucleotides: 4. This CDR3 is built from 14 residues. CDR3 in amino acids: CASRPGTGGYEQYF. The DNA for the CDR3 is TGTGCCAGCAGACCAGGGACAGGGGGCTACGAGCAGTACTTC.

In its sample, this clone was seen a few times. The J gene is TRBJ1-4, the V gene TRBV29-1; unclear D gene. Germline values: CDR1 SQVTM, CDR2 ANQGSEA. V shed 2 bases and J shed 14 bases, with 12 bases lying between them. CDR3 length equals 11 residues. The CDR3 loop is CSVESAGNLFF. The CDR3 bases are TGCAGCGTTGAATCCGCCGGGAACCTGTTTTTT.

The rearrangement joins TRBV7-2 to TRBJ2-5; D not certain. The CDR3 consists of 14 residues. Trimming removed 5 bases from V and 1 base from J, with 11 bases in between. Germline CDR1 and CDR2: SGHTA and FQGNSA. Here the CDR3 reads CASSPGFTQETQYF. Written as DNA, the CDR3 is TGTGCCAGCAGCCCCGGTTTTACCCAAGAGACCCAGTACTTC.

The chain links TRBV5-6 to TRBJ1-2; D is unclear. Germline lookup yields CDR1 SGHDT and CDR2 YYEEEE. Trimming left V 5 bases short and J 0 bases short, with 5 bases between. The CDR3 consists of 12 residues. CDR3 in amino acids: CASSQTNYGYTF. CDR3 DNA: TGTGCCAGCAGTCAGACTAACTATGGCTACACCTTC.

The chain joins TRBV29-1 to TRBJ2-5; possibly TRBD2 for D (7 bases). Between the trimmed V and J ends, which lost 4 bases and 5 bases, there was a span of 17 bases. Germline CDR1 SQVTM, CDR2 ANQGSEA. The length of the CDR3 is 14 residues. Here the CDR3 DNA reads TGCAGCGTTGCTGTCGGGGGGCCAACGGAGACCCAGTACTTC. Translation gives CSVAVGGPTETQYF.

This rearrangement joins TRBV5-1 to TRBJ1-1, with 7 bases aligning to TRBD1. CDR1 is SGHRS and CDR2 is YFSETQ in the germline V gene. V gave up 0 bases and J gave up 6 bases; unmatched junction bases: 5. The CDR3 contains 14 residues. CDR3 in DNA: TGCGCCAGCAGCTTGGGACAGGGTAGGTCTGAAGCTTTCTTT. Its translation is CASSLGQGRSEAFF.

The rearrangement links TRBV5-6 to TRBJ2-5; D gene uncertain. The V and J ends lost 0 bases and 1 base respectively, with 10 bases between them. This CDR3 contains 15 residues. CDR1 and CDR2 from the germline V gene are SGHDT and YYEEEE. CDR3 in amino acids: CASSLEPSAQETQYF. In nucleotides, the CDR3 is TGTGCCAGCAGCTTGGAACCATCAGCCCAAGAGACCCAGTACTTC. Supplemented by reference TRBV5-6 and TRBJ2-5, the full variable domain reads DAGVTQSPTHLIKTRGQQVTLRCSPKSGHDTVSWYQQALGQGPQFIFQYYEEEERQRGNFPDRFSGHQFPNYSSELNVNALLLGDSALYLCASSLEPSAQETQYFGPGTRLLVL.

The V and J genes are TRBV27 and TRBJ1-2, with 9 nucleotides matching TRBD1. CDR3 size: 15 residues. With V trimmed by 4 bases and J by 4 bases, 7 bases remained unmatched. CDR1 MNHEY and CDR2 SMNVEV come from the germline V gene (reference sequence). CDR3 in amino acids: CASSSYGTGLYGYTF. The CDR3 DNA reads as TGTGCCAGCAGTTCCTACGGGACAGGGCTCTATGGCTACACCTTC.

V and J are TRBV29-1 and TRBJ2-5, with TRBD1 identical over 7 bases. The CDR3 is 12 residues long. CDR1 and CDR2 from the germline V gene are SQVTM and ANQGSEA. Unmatched junction bases numbered 2, after V lost 6 bases and J lost 1 base. CDR3: CSVTGTQETQYF. The CDR3 region has the DNA TGCAGCGTGACAGGGACCCAAGAGACCCAGTACTTC. The whole variable domain, filled in from reference TRBV29-1 and TRBJ2-5, reads SAVISQKPSRDICQRGTSLTIQCQVDSQVTMMFWYRQQPGQSLTLIATANQGSEATYESGFVIDKFPISRPNLTFSTLTVSNMSPEDSSIYLCSVTGTQETQYFGPGTRLLVL.

This clone was picked up one time. V is TRBV2 and J is TRBJ1-1; D unclear. The CDR3 consists of 14 residues. Germline lookup yields CDR1 SNHLY and CDR2 FYNNEI. V was clipped by 6 bases and J by 2 bases, with 13 bases between them. CDR3 loop: CASSPTAINTEAFF. The DNA of the CDR3 is TGTGCCAGCAGCCCTACAGCAATCAACACTGAAGCTTTCTTT.

The chain uses TRBV5-5 and TRBJ2-3; no definite D call. Trimming took 4 bases from V and 0 from J, leaving 15 bases between them. The V gene's germline CDR1 is SGHKS and CDR2 YYEKEE (reference sequence). CDR3 length: 16 amino acids. The chain's CDR3 is CASSLTLSYSTDTQYF. CDR3 bases: TGTGCCAGCAGCCTTACCCTGAGCTATAGCACAGATACGCAGTATTTT. Together with reference TRBV5-5 and TRBJ2-3, the CDR3 gives the full variable domain: DAGVTQSPTHLIKTRGQQVTLRCSPISGHKSVSWYQQVLGQGPQFIFQYYEKEERGRGNFPDRFSARQFPNYSSELNVNALLLGDSALYLCASSLTLSYSTDTQYFGPGTRLTVL.

Only one count was recorded for this clone. This chain connects TRBV7-2 to TRBJ1-2; the D is unclear. The CDR3 consists of 12 residues. From germline, CDR1 is SGHTA and CDR2 FQGNSA. Trimming pared 5 bases from V and 8 bases from J, leaving 12 bases between. The CDR3 is CASSLLLRGYTF. The CDR3 coding sequence is TGTGCCAGCAGCCTCCTCCTCCGGGGCTACACCTTC.

The genes are TRBV4-2 and TRBJ2-2; TRBD1 matches 7 bases. CDR3 length: 19 residues. Germline lookup yields CDR1 LGHNA and CDR2 YNFKEQ. V was clipped by 4 bases and J by 0 bases; unmatched bases: 14. For the CDR3, the DNA is TGTGCCAGCAGCCGCCGGGGACAGAGCGCAATTTCGAACACCGGGGAGCTGTTTTTT. This sequence encodes CASSRRGQSAISNTGELFF.

The chain couples TRBV30 to TRBJ1-1, with D maybe TRBD1 (5 bases). Germline CDR1 reads GTSNPN; CDR2 reads SVGIG (reference sequence). CDR3 length: 13 amino acids. V was cut by 3 bases and J by 7 bases, with 15 bases left in between. This CDR3 reads CAWRQNGQGEAFF. The CDR3 nucleotides read TGTGCCTGGAGACAGAACGGTCAGGGTGAAGCTTTCTTT.

This clone showed up just once. The chain combines TRBV4-2 with TRBJ2-7; 7 nucleotides align to TRBD2. The ends lost 5 bases at V and 5 bases at J; junction bases unmatched: 12. The CDR3 is 15 amino acids. CDR1 is LGHNA and CDR2 is YNFKEQ in the germline V gene. CDR3 protein: CASSGYEGSGNEQYF. The DNA of the CDR3 is TGTGCCAGCAGCGGCTACGAGGGGAGCGGGAACGAGCAGTACTTC.

The chain couples TRBV30 to TRBJ1-4; D gene ambiguous. This CDR3 has 13 residues. V was cut by 1 base and J by 8 bases, with 11 bases left in between. Germline values: CDR1 GTSNPN, CDR2 SVGIG (reference sequence). CDR3 sequence (DNA): TGTGCCTGGAGTGAGATCCTCGGAGAAAAACTGTTTTTT. It encodes CAWSEILGEKLFF.

This clone came up a few times. V and J are TRBV30 and TRBJ1-6; D perhaps matches TRBD1 (5 bases). Trimming cost V 3 bases and J 0 bases, with 9 bases left between them. This CDR3 has 15 amino acids. Per the germline V gene, CDR1 is GTSNPN and CDR2 is SVGIG (reference sequence). CDR3 region: CAWRDGGSYNSPLHF. The CDR3 DNA sequence: TGTGCCTGGAGGGACGGGGGCTCCTATAATTCACCCCTCCACTTT.